These 24 T cell receptor beta chains share one sample of origin, sequenced in a study of OX40 agonist ivuxolimab in advanced cancers. Library generation was performed with the immunoSEQ multiplex PCR assay. In TCRdb, the immuneACCESS table is reduced to in-frame sequences with V and J assigned. These tables do not hold every clone; where another copy was compared, an unresolved V gene accounts for under half, and the others remain unexplained. The table for this sample lists some 80,000 clones; less than 85% of them were counted only once. The ten largest make up approximately 7% of the sample. Sequencing was performed on CD4+ or CD8+ T cells sorted from blood, taken in a trial of the OX40 agonist ivuxolimab. The receptors derive from an adult with an advanced solid tumor such as melanoma, head and neck, liver or kidney cancer.

The V and J genes are TRBV7-8 and TRBJ1-2; no clear D. Germline values: CDR1 SGHVS, CDR2 FQNEAQ. The CDR3 length is 15 residues. Trimming removed 5 bases at V and 0 bases at J, with 13 bases between. CDR3 protein: CASSPGGSPNYGYTF. The CDR3, as DNA: TGTGCCAGCAGCCCTGGAGGCAGCCCTAACTATGGCTACACCTTC.

The gene calls are TRBV19 and TRBJ1-5; a possible D gene is TRBD1 (6 bases). This CDR3 is built from 13 residues. Germline V gene lookup returns CDR1 LNHDA and CDR2 SQIVND (reference sequence). Trimming took 5 bases from V and 7 from J, leaving 12 bases between them. The CDR3 loop reads CASSAGARQPQHF. CDR3 DNA sequence: TGTGCCAGTAGTGCAGGGGCCAGGCAGCCCCAGCATTTT. Looking up the rest from reference TRBV19 and TRBJ1-5 gives the full variable domain: DGGITQSPKYLFRKEGQNVTLSCEQNLNHDAMYWYRQDPGQGLRLIYYSQIVNDFQKGDIAEGYSVSREKKESFPLTVTSAQKNPTAFYLCASSAGARQPQHFGDGTRLSIL.

V gene TRBV6-1 combines with J gene TRBJ1-2, with no clear D. CDR1 is MNHNS, CDR2 SASEGT, per germline. V was clipped by 10 bases and J by 5 bases, with 20 bases between them. The CDR3 loop spans 14 amino acids. As DNA, the CDR3 is TGTGCCACTAAAATCGTGGCAGGAGATTATGGCTACACCTTC. The encoded protein is CATKIVAGDYGYTF.

This chain connects TRBV30 to TRBJ2-5; the D is unclear. The assigned J gene may be wrong: the sequence end matches TRBJ2-7 better. CDR3 length: 11 amino acids. Germline assignment: CDR1 GTSNPN and CDR2 SVGIG (reference sequence). The CDR3 here is CAWAASYEQYF. In nucleotides, the CDR3 is TGTGCCTGGGCCGCGTCCTACGAGCAGTACTTC.

In DNA form, the CDR3 reads TGTGCCAGCAGTTACACCCCCGGACAGCAAGAGACCCAGTACTTC. Its translation: CASSYTPGQQETQYF. This chain connects TRBV6-6 to TRBJ2-5, with D tentatively TRBD1 (6 bases). This CDR3 is built from 15 residues. V was trimmed by 2 bases and J by 2 bases, leaving 12 bases between them. Germline assignment: CDR1 MNHNY and CDR2 SVGAGI (reference sequence).

V usage is TRBV10-3 and J usage is TRBJ2-1; D unresolved. The germline CDR1 and CDR2 sequences are ENHRY and SYGVKD. There are 13 residues in the CDR3. Trimming shortened V by 5 bases and J by 9 bases, and 14 bases separated the two germline ends. The CDR3 DNA is TGTGCCATCAGTCAGTTAGTATCCAGTGAGCAGTTCTTC. This translates into CAISQLVSSEQFF.

The rearrangement links TRBV5-5 to TRBJ1-2; D unclear. V lost 0 bases to trimming and J lost 0 bases, with 12 bases between them. CDR3 length equals 16 residues. Germline assignment: CDR1 SGHKS and CDR2 YYEKEE (reference sequence). The CDR3 protein is CASSLDIRRANYGYTF. The CDR3 region has the DNA TGTGCCAGCAGCTTGGACATCCGGAGGGCTAACTATGGCTACACCTTC.

This clone was counted between two and nine times. The chain recombines TRBV9 with TRBJ2-5; maybe TRBD2 (6 bases). Germline V CDR1 and CDR2: SGDLS, YYNGEE. Trimming took 4 bases from V and 5 from J, leaving 18 bases between them. This CDR3 comprises 15 residues. CDR3 loop: CASSPPGVAGETQYF. CDR3 nucleotides: TGTGCCAGCAGCCCACCGGGAGTCGCGGGGGAGACCCAGTACTTC.

The CDR3 loop is CASSVRGDTGNEKLFF. In DNA, the CDR3 is TGTGCCAGCAGCGTGCGCGGGGACACGGGGAATGAAAAACTGTTTTTT. This chain connects TRBV9 to TRBJ1-4; D is perhaps TRBD1 (6 bases). Trimming left V 2 bases short and J 5 bases short, with 16 bases between. This CDR3 contains 16 residues. Germline loops: CDR1 SGDLS, CDR2 YYNGEE.

J is TRBJ2-1 and V is TRBV29-1, with D uncertain. The V end was cut by 5 bases, the J end by 5 bases, with 13 bases between. Per the germline V gene, CDR1 is SQVTM and CDR2 is ANQGSEA. This CDR3 is built from 13 residues. For the CDR3, the DNA is TGCAGCGTTTCCGGGCAAAGGCACAATGAGCAGTTCTTC. It translates to CSVSGQRHNEQFF.

The chain uses TRBV5-1 and TRBJ2-3, with D maybe TRBD2 (6 bases). V was pared by 5 bases and J by 2 bases, with 9 bases between. CDR3 length: 13 residues. CDR1 and CDR2 (germline): SGHRS, YFSETQ. CDR3: CASRDYFTDTQYF. The CDR3 DNA reads TGCGCCAGCAGGGACTATTTCACAGATACGCAGTATTTT.

The chain is built from TRBV19 and TRBJ1-1; D perhaps matches TRBD1 (5 bases). The CDR3 is 14 residues long. The V and J ends lost 6 bases and 2 bases respectively, with 13 bases between them. Germline V lookup: CDR1 LNHDA, CDR2 SQIVND (reference sequence). CDR3 region: CASRTQGINTEAFF. DNA of the CDR3: TGTGCCAGTAGGACCCAGGGCATAAACACTGAAGCTTTCTTT.

J is TRBJ2-1 and V is TRBV2; TRBD2 agrees at 9 bases. The trim removed 6 bases at V and 7 bases at J, leaving 4 bases unmatched. Germline loops: CDR1 SNHLY, CDR2 FYNNEI. The CDR3 covers 13 residues. CDR3 region: CASRRGGPNEQFF. The CDR3 region has the DNA TGTGCCAGCAGGCGGGGGGGCCCAAATGAGCAGTTCTTC.

The chain employs TRBV7-9 and TRBJ1-5, with D perhaps TRBD1 (5 bases). The V gene lost 2 bases and the J gene lost 5 bases, with 16 bases spanning the gap. The CDR3 spans 16 residues. CDR1 is SEHNR and CDR2 is FQNEAQ in the germline V gene (reference sequence). In nucleotides, the CDR3 is TGTGCCAGCAGCTTAAGTGGAAAGGGGACGTATCAGCCCCAGCATTTT. Its protein is CASSLSGKGTYQPQHF.

At least ten counts were recorded for this clone. The rearrangement joins TRBV6-5 to TRBJ1-1; 8 positions match TRBD1. With V trimmed by 0 bases and J by 0 bases, 3 bases remained unmatched. This CDR3 comprises 16 residues. Germline V gene data show CDR1 as MNHEY and CDR2 as SVGAGI. Here the CDR3 DNA reads TGTGCCAGCAGTTACTCGATGACAGGGGTGAACACTGAAGCTTTCTTT. Its translation: CASSYSMTGVNTEAFF.

CDR3 DNA: TGTGCCAGCAGTTACTATACAGGGGCCGAGCAGTACTTC. Protein: CASSYYTGAEQYF. The V gene is TRBV6-5, the J gene TRBJ2-7; 7 bases match TRBD1. Germline CDR1 is MNHEY and CDR2 is SVGAGI. CDR3 size: 13 residues. Trimming at V came to 1 base and at J to 6 bases, leaving 3 bases not matched to a gene.

The DNA of the CDR3 is TGTGCCAGTAGTTCTACAGGCTCGAATTCTGGGGCCAACGTCCTGACTTTC. Translation: CASSSTGSNSGANVLTF. The V call is TRBV19, the J call TRBJ2-6; possible D gene TRBD1, 5 bases. In germline, CDR1 is LNHDA, CDR2 SQIVND (reference sequence). This CDR3 spans 17 amino acids. Trimming pared 5 bases from V and 1 base from J, leaving 15 bases between. The entire variable domain, with the rest obtained from reference TRBV19 and TRBJ2-6, is as follows: DGGITQSPKYLFRKEGQNVTLSCEQNLNHDAMYWYRQDPGQGLRLIYYSQIVNDFQKGDIAEGYSVSREKKESFPLTVTSAQKNPTAFYLCASSSTGSNSGANVLTFGAGSRLTVL.

This CDR3 is CASSIQGSGANVLTF. The CDR3 DNA follows: TGTGCCAGTAGTATACAGGGATCTGGGGCCAACGTCCTGACTTTC. V and J are TRBV19 and TRBJ2-6, with D perhaps TRBD1 (5 bases). V was shortened by 2 bases and J by 1 base, with 6 bases between the two germline ends. Germline assignment: CDR1 LNHDA and CDR2 SQIVND (reference sequence). The CDR3 sequence is 15 residues long.

This chain links TRBV25-1 with TRBJ1-1, with TRBD1 matching 8 bases. The CDR3 is 15 amino acids. After removal of 4 bases from V and 3 bases from J, the junction contained 7 bases not matched to a gene. CDR1 and CDR2 from the germline V gene are MGHDK and SYGVNS. The DNA for the CDR3 is TGTGCCAGCAGTGCCCGGACAGGGACCTACACTGAAGCTTTCTTT. The encoded protein is CASSARTGTYTEAFF.

The chain carries TRBV27 and TRBJ2-1; possible D gene TRBD1, 6 bases. CDR3 size: 15 residues. The ends were cut back, 0 bases at V and 8 bases at J, with 14 bases in the middle. Germline CDR1 and CDR2: MNHEY and SMNVEV (reference sequence). CDR3 in amino acids: CASSLSGQSWDEQFF. CDR3 coding DNA: TGTGCCAGCAGTTTATCAGGACAGTCATGGGATGAGCAGTTCTTC.

The V call is TRBV19, the J call TRBJ2-7; 7 bases are a match to TRBD2. Trimming removed 5 bases from V and 0 bases from J; junction bases left unmatched: 7. The CDR3 is made up of 15 amino acids. Germline values: CDR1 LNHDA, CDR2 SQIVND (reference sequence). The CDR3 sequence: CASSEGGMASYEQYF. As DNA, the CDR3 is TGTGCCAGTAGTGAGGGAGGGATGGCCTCCTACGAGCAGTACTTC.

The gene calls are TRBV6-1 and TRBJ2-1; D might be TRBD2 (6 bases). V was clipped by 4 bases and J by 3 bases, with 19 bases between them. Germline CDR1 is MNHNS and CDR2 is SASEGT. CDR3 length: 17 amino acids. The CDR3 coding sequence is TGTGCCAGCAGTGCCCGAGGAGGGGAAGGGTTCTACAATGAGCAGTTCTTC. Amino acid sequence: CASSARGGEGFYNEQFF.

The rearrangement links TRBV6-1 to TRBJ1-5, with unresolved D. CDR1 and CDR2 from the germline V gene are MNHNS and SASEGT. Trimming took 1 base from V and 9 from J, leaving 16 bases between them. The CDR3 extends over 15 amino acids. The DNA for the CDR3 is TGTGCCAGCAGTGAAGGGAGTGGCAGTTGGTGGCCCCAGCATTTT. This translates into CASSEGSGSWWPQHF.

This clone was seen once. The V gene is TRBV30, the J gene TRBJ1-1; TRBD1 is a possible D gene (6 bases). Per germline, CDR1 GTSNPN and CDR2 SVGIG (reference sequence). The CDR3 spans 14 residues. Trimming took off 0 bases at V and 5 bases at J, with 13 bases between the two ends. The CDR3 loop is CAWSVGGARTEAFF. The CDR3, as DNA: TGTGCCTGGAGTGTGGGGGGGGCGCGGACTGAAGCTTTCTTT.